The 8 T cell receptor beta chains below were found in one sample sequenced in a study of blood T cell repertoires in COVID-19. Generated by immunoSEQ multiplex PCR, the TCRdb table keeps only in-frame clones and is missing some. The table records roughly 460,000 clones, approximately 90% of them present only once. Sequences were obtained from peripheral blood. Every receptor here comes from a young man with COVID-19, enrolled during active disease.

As to this clone: At the DNA level, this CDR3 is encoded by other sequences in the same sample as well. In DNA form, the CDR3 reads TGCGCCAGCAGCCTTACAGGAACCTACGAGCAGTACTTC. Translation: CASSLTGTYEQYF. The chain recombines TRBV5-1 with TRBJ2-7; D is perhaps TRBD1 (5 bases). V lost 4 bases and J lost 2, with 10 bases in between. CDR1 and CDR2 (germline): SGHRS, YFSETQ. There are 13 residues in the CDR3.

This rearrangement joins TRBV15 to TRBJ2-7; possible D gene TRBD1, 6 bases. CDR1 and CDR2 from the germline V gene are LNHNV and YYDKDF (reference sequence). Trimming pared 1 base from V and 0 bases from J, leaving 16 bases between. This CDR3 has 17 residues. The CDR3: CATSRVVGGRSSYEQYF. CDR3 nucleotides: TGTGCCACCAGCAGAGTGGTAGGGGGACGGAGCTCCTACGAGCAGTACTTC.

The V and J genes are TRBV11-3 and TRBJ2-1; the D is unclear. The CDR3 length is 14 residues. Deletions cut 6 bases from V and 5 bases from J, with 14 bases between. Germline CDR1 reads SGHNT; CDR2 reads YENEEA. CDR3 loop: CASSFTDWNNEQFF. The CDR3 bases are TGTGCCAGCAGTTTCACTGACTGGAACAATGAGCAGTTCTTC.

V usage is TRBV11-2 and J usage is TRBJ2-7, with D perhaps TRBD2 (6 bases). The CDR3 covers 14 residues. Deletions cut 1 base from V and 2 bases from J, with 9 bases between. Germline CDR1 and CDR2: SGHAT and FQNNGV. The CDR3 protein is CASSLVAAAYEQYF. As DNA, the CDR3 is TGTGCCAGCAGCTTAGTAGCGGCCGCCTACGAGCAGTACTTC. Using reference TRBV11-2 and TRBJ2-7 for the parts outside the CDR3, the full variable domain is EAGVAQSPRYKIIEKRQSVAFWCNPISGHATLYWYQQILGQGPKLLIQFQNNGVVDDSQLPKDRFSAERLKGVDSTLKIQPAKLEDSAVYLCASSLVAAAYEQYFGPGTRLTVT.

This chain links TRBV3-1 (or the pseudogene TRBV3-2) with TRBJ1-5; possibly TRBD1 for D (6 bases). V gave up 2 bases and J gave up 1 base, with 6 bases separating them. CDR1 LGHDT and CDR2 YNNKEL come from the germline V gene (reference sequence). CDR3 size: 14 residues. The CDR3: CASSQRGSNQPQHF. CDR3 sequence (DNA): TGTGCCAGCAGCCAAAGGGGGAGCAATCAGCCCCAGCATTTT.

J is TRBJ2-1 and V is TRBV7-9; 10 bases map to TRBD2. This CDR3 has 15 residues. Trimming at V came to 1 base and at J to 5 bases, leaving 2 bases not matched to a gene. The germline V gene has CDR1 SEHNR and CDR2 FQNEAQ (reference sequence). The CDR3 sequence: CASSLELAGHNEQFF. DNA of the CDR3: TGTGCCAGCAGCTTAGAACTAGCGGGGCACAATGAGCAGTTCTTC.

The chain recombines TRBV18 with TRBJ1-2; 9 bases line up with TRBD1. The CDR3 loop spans 14 amino acids. Germline V gene sequence: CDR1 KGHSH, CDR2 LQKENI. V was pared by 5 bases and J by 8 bases, with 9 bases of the junction left unmatched. The CDR3 here is CASSATGTGNGYTF. The CDR3 coding sequence is TGTGCCAGCTCAGCCACCGGGACAGGGAACGGCTACACCTTC.

V gene TRBV11-3 combines with J gene TRBJ1-1; D may be TRBD1 (5 bases). Trimming took off 2 bases at V and 1 base at J, with 11 bases between the two ends. Germline V gene sequence: CDR1 SGHNT, CDR2 YENEEA. The CDR3 is 15 residues long. The CDR3 DNA sequence: TGTGCCAGCAGCTTACGTAGACAGCAGAACACTGAAGCTTTCTTT. Protein: CASSLRRQQNTEAFF.